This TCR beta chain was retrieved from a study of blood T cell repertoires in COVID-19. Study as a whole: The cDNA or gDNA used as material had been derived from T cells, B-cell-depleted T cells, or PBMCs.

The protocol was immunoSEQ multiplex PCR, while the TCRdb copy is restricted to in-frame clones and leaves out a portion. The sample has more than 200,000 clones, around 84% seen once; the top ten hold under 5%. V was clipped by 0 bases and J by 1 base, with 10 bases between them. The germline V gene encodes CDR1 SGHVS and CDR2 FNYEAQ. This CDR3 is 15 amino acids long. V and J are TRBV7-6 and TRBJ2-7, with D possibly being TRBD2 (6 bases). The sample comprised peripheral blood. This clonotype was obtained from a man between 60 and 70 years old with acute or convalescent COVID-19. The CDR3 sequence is CASSLAEGPSYEQYF. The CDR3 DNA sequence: TGTGCCAGCAGCTTAGCGGAGGGGCCTTCCTACGAGCAGTACTTC.